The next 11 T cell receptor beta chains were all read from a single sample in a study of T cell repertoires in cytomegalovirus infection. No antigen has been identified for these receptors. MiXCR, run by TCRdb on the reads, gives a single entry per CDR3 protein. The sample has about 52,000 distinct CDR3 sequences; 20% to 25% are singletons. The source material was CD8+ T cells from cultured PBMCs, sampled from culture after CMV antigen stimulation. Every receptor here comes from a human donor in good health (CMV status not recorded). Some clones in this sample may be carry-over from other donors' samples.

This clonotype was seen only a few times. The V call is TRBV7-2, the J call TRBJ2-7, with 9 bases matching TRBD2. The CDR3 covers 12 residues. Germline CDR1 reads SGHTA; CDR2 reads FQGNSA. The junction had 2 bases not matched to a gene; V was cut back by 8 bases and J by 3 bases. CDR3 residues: CASLTSGYEQYF. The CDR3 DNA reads TGTGCCAGCCTGACTAGCGGCTACGAGCAGTACTTC. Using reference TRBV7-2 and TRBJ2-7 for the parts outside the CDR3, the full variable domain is GAGVSQSPSNKVTEKGKDVELRCDPISGHTALYWYRQSLGQGLEFLIYFQGNSAPDKSGLPSDRFSAERTGGSVSTLTIQRTQQEDSAVYLCASLTSGYEQYFGPGTRLTVT.

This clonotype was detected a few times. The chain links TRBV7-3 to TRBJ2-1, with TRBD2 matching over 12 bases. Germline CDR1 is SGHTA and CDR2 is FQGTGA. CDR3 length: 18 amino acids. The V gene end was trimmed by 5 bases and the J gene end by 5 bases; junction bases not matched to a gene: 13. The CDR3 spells CASSPGLAGRLLDNEQFF. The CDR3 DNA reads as TGTGCCAGCAGCCCAGGACTAGCGGGGCGCTTATTGGACAATGAGCAGTTCTTC.

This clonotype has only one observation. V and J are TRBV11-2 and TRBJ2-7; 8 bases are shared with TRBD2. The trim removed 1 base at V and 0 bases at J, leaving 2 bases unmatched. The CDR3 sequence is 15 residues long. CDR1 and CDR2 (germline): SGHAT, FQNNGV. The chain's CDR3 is CASSLGGGSSYEQYF. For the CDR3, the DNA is TGTGCCAGCAGCTTAGGCGGGGGGAGCTCCTACGAGCAGTACTTC.

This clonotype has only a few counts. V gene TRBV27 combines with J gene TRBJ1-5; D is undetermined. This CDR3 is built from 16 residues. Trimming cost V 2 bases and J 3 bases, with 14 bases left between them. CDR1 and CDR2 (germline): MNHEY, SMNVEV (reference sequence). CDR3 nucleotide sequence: TGTGCCAGCAGTTTAACGTCGAACCCCTCCAATCAGCCCCAGCATTTT. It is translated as CASSLTSNPSNQPQHF.

DNA of the CDR3: TGTGCCAGCAGCTCCCGGGGGCAAGCTTTCTTT. As protein: CASSSRGQAFF. The chain joins TRBV7-8 to TRBJ1-1; the D gene is possibly TRBD1 (6 bases). V was clipped by 4 bases and J by 9 bases, with 9 bases between them. Germline-derived CDR1 and CDR2 are SGHVS and FQNEAQ. CDR3 length: 11 amino acids.

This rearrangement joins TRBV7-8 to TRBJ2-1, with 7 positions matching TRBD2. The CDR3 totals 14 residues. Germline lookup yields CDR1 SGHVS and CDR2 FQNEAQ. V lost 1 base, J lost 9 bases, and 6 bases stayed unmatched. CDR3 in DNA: TGTGCCAGCAGCTTAGGCGGCGGGGGTTCTGAGCAGTTCTTC. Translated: CASSLGGGGSEQFF.

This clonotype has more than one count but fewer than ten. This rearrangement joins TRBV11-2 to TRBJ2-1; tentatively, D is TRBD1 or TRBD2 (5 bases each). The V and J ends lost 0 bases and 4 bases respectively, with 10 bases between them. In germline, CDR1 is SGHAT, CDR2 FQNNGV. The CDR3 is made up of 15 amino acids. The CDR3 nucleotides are TGTGCCAGCAGCTTAGATCTGGGGGTTTACAATGAGCAGTTCTTC. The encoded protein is CASSLDLGVYNEQFF.

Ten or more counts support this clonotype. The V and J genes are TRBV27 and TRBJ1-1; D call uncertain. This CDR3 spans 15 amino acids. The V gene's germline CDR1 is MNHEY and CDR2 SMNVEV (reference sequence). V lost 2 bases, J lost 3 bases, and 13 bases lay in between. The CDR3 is CASSLRVSVDTEAFF. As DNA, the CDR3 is TGTGCCAGCAGTTTAAGGGTTTCGGTGGACACTGAAGCTTTCTTT.

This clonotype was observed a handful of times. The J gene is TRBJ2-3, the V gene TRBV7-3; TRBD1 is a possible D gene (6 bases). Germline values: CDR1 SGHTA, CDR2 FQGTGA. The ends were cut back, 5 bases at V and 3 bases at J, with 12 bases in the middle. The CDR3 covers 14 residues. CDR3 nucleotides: TGTGCCAGCAGCCTCACAGGGTGGACAGATACGCAGTATTTT. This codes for CASSLTGWTDTQYF. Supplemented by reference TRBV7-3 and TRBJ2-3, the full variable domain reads GAGVSQTPSNKVTEKGKYVELRCDPISGHTALYWYRQSLGQGPEFLIYFQGTGAADDSGLPNDRFFAVRPEGSVSTLKIQRTERGDSAVYLCASSLTGWTDTQYFGPGTRLTVL.

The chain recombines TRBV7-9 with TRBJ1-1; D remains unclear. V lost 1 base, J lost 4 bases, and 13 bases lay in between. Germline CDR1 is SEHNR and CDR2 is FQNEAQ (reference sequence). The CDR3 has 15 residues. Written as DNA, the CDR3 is TGTGCCAGCAGCTTAGGTCAGATTATTCCCACTGAAGCTTTCTTT. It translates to CASSLGQIIPTEAFF.

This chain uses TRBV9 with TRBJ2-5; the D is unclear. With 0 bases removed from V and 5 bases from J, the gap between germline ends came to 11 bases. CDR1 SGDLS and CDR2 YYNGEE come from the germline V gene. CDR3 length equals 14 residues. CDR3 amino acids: CASSVGGSRETQYF. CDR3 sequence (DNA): TGTGCCAGCAGCGTAGGGGGTAGCAGGGAGACCCAGTACTTC.